This TCR beta chain was documented in a study of T cell responses to AZD1222 COVID-19 vaccine. General study results and limits: Mapped onto spike, vaccine-associated CD4 TCRs spanned it and were dominant at 160-218 and 743-854. Of spike-specific TCRs, nearly half reportedly target regions left unmutated in variants. Among the donors, most were white British and more were female, and clonal diversity was possibly underestimated.

Trimming removed 4 bases from V and 5 bases from J, with 12 bases in between. The CDR3 loop spans 14 amino acids. Per germline, CDR1 SGHKS and CDR2 YYEKEE (reference sequence). Only in-frame clones appear in the TCRdb table, and some are missing; sequencing was by immunoSEQ multiplex PCR. Of about 100,000 clones in the sample, roughly 86% were seen once. With regard to this clone: Its specificity is not known.

The chain links TRBV5-5 to TRBJ1-4; D call uncertain. The sequence was obtained from an adult in good health. The sequencing used peripheral blood, collected on day 0 of MenACWY control vaccination. The CDR3 loop reads CASSEEGINEKLFF. The CDR3 DNA sequence: TGTGCCAGCAGCGAAGAAGGTATAAATGAAAAACTGTTTTTT.